What follows are 10 T cell receptor beta chains derived from one specimen sequenced in a study of patients and donors after allogeneic stem cell transplantation. One entry per CDR3 protein results from TCRdb running MiXCR on the RT-PCR reads. This table has roughly 4,200 distinct CDR3 sequences, roughly 16% appearing once. The sequencing input was blood, either unsorted or a sorted T cell fraction (not recorded which). Source of these receptors: a human donor who was either an allogeneic HSCT recipient or a stem cell or donor lymphocyte infusion donor (not recorded which). It is not recorded whose cells these are; they may come from a transplant donor.

This clonotype was observed many times. The junction does not match germline at one end; this may be a read error. The rearrangement links TRBV7-7 to TRBJ2-2; D uncertain. This CDR3 comprises 14 residues. Germline CDR1 is SSHAT and CDR2 is FNYEAQ (reference sequence). The CDR3 DNA is TGTGCTAGCAGCTTAGGCTTCCTTCCCGGGGAGCTGTTTTTT. Translated: CASSLGFLPGELFF. The full variable domain, with the rest looked up from reference TRBV7-7 and TRBJ2-2, is GAGVSQSPRYKVTKRGQDVTLRCDPISSHATLYWYQQALGQGPEFLTYFNYEAQPDKSGLPSDRFSAERPEGSISTLTIQRTEQRDSAMYRCASSLGFLPGELFFGEGSRLTVL.

The J gene is TRBJ1-2, the V gene TRBV18; 9 nucleotides match TRBD1. The V and J ends lost 4 bases and 6 bases, in that order; junction bases with no gene match: 0. The germline gives CDR1 KGHSH, CDR2 LQKENI. This CDR3 spans 12 amino acids. CDR3 loop: CASSRDRDGYTF. Here the CDR3 DNA reads TGTGCCAGCTCACGGGACAGGGATGGCTACACCTTC.

This clonotype appeared many times. The genes are TRBV10-3 and TRBJ1-3; D might be TRBD1 (5 bases). The V gene's germline CDR1 is ENHRY and CDR2 SYGVKD. Trimming removed 6 bases from V and 4 bases from J, with 10 bases in between. The CDR3 spans 13 residues. This CDR3 reads CAISPWGGNTIYF. In DNA, the CDR3 is TGTGCCATCAGCCCCTGGGGCGGAAACACCATATATTTT.

This clonotype was seen ten or more times. The chain uses TRBV10-3 and TRBJ1-4; D remains unclear. Trimming cost V 3 bases and J 5 bases, with 4 bases left between them. CDR3 size: 12 residues. Looked up from germline, CDR1 is ENHRY and CDR2 is SYGVKD. CDR3 region: CAISDGNEKLFF. CDR3 sequence (DNA): TGTGCCATCAGTGATGGGAATGAAAAACTGTTTTTT.

The CDR3: CSAWRGDYEQYF. The DNA of the CDR3 is TGCAGTGCTTGGAGGGGGGACTACGAGCAGTACTTC. The V call is TRBV20-1, the J call TRBJ2-7; D might be TRBD1 or TRBD2, each matching 6 bases. V dropped 5 bases and J dropped 3 bases, with 11 bases sitting between them. The CDR3 contains 12 residues. CDR1 is DFQATT and CDR2 is SNEGSKA in the germline V gene (reference sequence).

In its sample, this clonotype ranks as hyperexpanded. This rearrangement joins TRBV7-6 to TRBJ1-5, with D perhaps TRBD1 (6 bases). Germline CDR1 and CDR2: SGHVS and FNYEAQ. This CDR3 region has 15 residues. Trimming removed 0 bases at V and 5 bases at J, with 11 bases between. The CDR3: CASSLAAAGDQPQHF. The CDR3 nucleotides read TGTGCCAGCAGCTTAGCGGCGGCAGGGGATCAGCCCCAGCATTTT.

The chain links TRBV7-3 to TRBJ1-2; TRBD1 agrees at 8 bases. CDR3 length equals 13 residues. Germline V gives CDR1 SGHTA, CDR2 FQGTGA. Trimming took 5 bases from V and 7 from J; bases not matched to a gene: 6. In DNA form, the CDR3 reads TGTGCCAGCAGCCAAGGGACAGGTGGTGGCTACACCTTC. Its translation: CASSQGTGGGYTF. Based on the CDR3 plus reference TRBV7-3 and TRBJ1-2, the full variable domain is GAGVSQTPSNKVTEKGKYVELRCDPISGHTALYWYRQSLGQGPEFLIYFQGTGAADDSGLPNDRFFAVRPEGSVSTLKIQRTERGDSAVYLCASSQGTGGGYTFGSGTRLTVV.

This clonotype was picked up many times. The V gene is TRBV11-2, the J gene TRBJ1-2; 8 positions match TRBD1. In germline, CDR1 is SGHAT, CDR2 FQNNGV. The length of the CDR3 is 13 residues. Unmatched junction bases numbered 6, after V lost 5 bases and J lost 7 bases. Here the CDR3 DNA reads TGTGCCAGCAGCGCCCTACAGGGGGGTGGCTACACCTTC. This encodes CASSALQGGGYTF.

The chain links TRBV4-1 to TRBJ2-7, with TRBD1 matching over 7 bases. CDR1 and CDR2 from the germline V gene are MGHRA and YSYEKL. V lost 4 bases, J lost 2 bases, and 11 bases stayed unmatched. The CDR3 loop spans 16 amino acids. CDR3: CASSRGPGTEPYEQYF. The CDR3 nucleotides are TGCGCCAGCAGCCGAGGACCCGGGACAGAGCCCTACGAGCAGTACTTC.

In this sample, this clonotype is medium-sized. V and J are TRBV5-1 and TRBJ1-2; possibly TRBD1 for D (6 bases). Germline assignment: CDR1 SGHRS and CDR2 YFSETQ. This CDR3 spans 14 amino acids. V dropped 0 bases and J dropped 7 bases, with 13 bases sitting between them. The CDR3 sequence is CASSLEAGVGGYTF. The CDR3, as DNA: TGCGCCAGCAGCTTGGAGGCAGGGGTAGGTGGCTACACCTTC.